This T cell receptor beta chain was captured by sequencing in a study of blood T cell repertoires in COVID-19. Study-level background: Sample material is recorded as cDNA or gDNA derived from T cells, B-cell-depleted T cells, or PBMCs.

In the original analysis: Using reference gene primer amplification, nucleated cell counts were estimated. Repertoires were generated with immunoSEQ multiplex PCR, while TCRdb's copy carries only in-frame clones and drops some. The DNA gave D and trimming, while V, J and clone size come from that table. The repertoire holds 150,000 or so clones, less than 85% seen once, with over 3% in the top ten. From germline, CDR1 is WNHNN and CDR2 SYGVQD (reference sequence). J gave up 8 bases and V 6 bases, and 14 bases lay outside the gene matches. This CDR3 comprises 16 residues. This receptor was taken from a human donor with acute or convalescent COVID-19. The donor label of this sample is uncertain. The sample consisted of peripheral blood. The chain uses TRBV10-1 and TRBJ2-1; 9 nucleotides match TRBD2. Written as DNA, the CDR3 is TGCGCCAGCAGGGGGACTAGCAATGCTAAGGTTGATGAGCAGTTCTTC. This codes for CASRGTSNAKVDEQFF.